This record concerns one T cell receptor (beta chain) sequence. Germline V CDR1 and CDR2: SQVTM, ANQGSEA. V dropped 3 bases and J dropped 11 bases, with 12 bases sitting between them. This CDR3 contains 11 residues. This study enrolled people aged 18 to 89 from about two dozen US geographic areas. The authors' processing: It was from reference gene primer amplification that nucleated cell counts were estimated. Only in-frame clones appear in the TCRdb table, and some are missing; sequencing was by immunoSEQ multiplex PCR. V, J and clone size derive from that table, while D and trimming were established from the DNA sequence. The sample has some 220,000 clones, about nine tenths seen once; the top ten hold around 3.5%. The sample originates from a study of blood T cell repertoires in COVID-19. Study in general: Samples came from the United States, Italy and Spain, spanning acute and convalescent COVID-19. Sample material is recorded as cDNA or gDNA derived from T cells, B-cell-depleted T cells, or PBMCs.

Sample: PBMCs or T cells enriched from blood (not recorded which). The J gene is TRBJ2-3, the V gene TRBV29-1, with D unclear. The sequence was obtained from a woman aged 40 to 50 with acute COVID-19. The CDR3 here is CSVDSPPKQYF. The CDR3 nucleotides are TGCAGCGTTGATAGTCCCCCAAAGCAGTATTTT.